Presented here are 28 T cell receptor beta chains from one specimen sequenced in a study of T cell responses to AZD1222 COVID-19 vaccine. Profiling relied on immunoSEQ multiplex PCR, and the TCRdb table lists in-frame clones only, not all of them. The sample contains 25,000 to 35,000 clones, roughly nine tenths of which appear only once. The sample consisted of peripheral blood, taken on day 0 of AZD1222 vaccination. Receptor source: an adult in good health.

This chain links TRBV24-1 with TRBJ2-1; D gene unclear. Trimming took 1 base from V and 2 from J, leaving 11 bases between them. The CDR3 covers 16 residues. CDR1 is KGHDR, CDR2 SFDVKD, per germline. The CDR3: CATSDFSPVAYNEQFF. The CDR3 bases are TGTGCCACCAGTGATTTCAGTCCAGTTGCCTACAATGAGCAGTTCTTC.

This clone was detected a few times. The CDR3 here is CASSSGATNEKLFF. Written as DNA, the CDR3 is TGCGCCAGCAGCTCGGGCGCAACTAATGAAAAACTGTTTTTT. The rearrangement joins TRBV5-1 to TRBJ1-4; D remains unclear. The V gene lost 3 bases and the J gene lost 0 bases, with 6 bases spanning the gap. The CDR3 loop spans 14 amino acids. Germline V lookup: CDR1 SGHRS, CDR2 YFSETQ.

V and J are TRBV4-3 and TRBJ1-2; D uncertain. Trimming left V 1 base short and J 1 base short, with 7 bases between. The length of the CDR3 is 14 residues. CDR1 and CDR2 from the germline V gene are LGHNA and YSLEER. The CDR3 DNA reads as TGCGCCAGCAGCCAAGTTCTATATAACTATGGCTACACCTTC. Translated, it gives CASSQVLYNYGYTF.

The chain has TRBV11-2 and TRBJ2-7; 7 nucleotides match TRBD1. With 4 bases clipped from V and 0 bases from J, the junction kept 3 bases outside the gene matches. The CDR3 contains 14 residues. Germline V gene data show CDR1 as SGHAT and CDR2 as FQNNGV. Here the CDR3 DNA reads TGTGCCAGCAGCTCGAACAGGGGCTCCTACGAGCAGTACTTC. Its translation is CASSSNRGSYEQYF.

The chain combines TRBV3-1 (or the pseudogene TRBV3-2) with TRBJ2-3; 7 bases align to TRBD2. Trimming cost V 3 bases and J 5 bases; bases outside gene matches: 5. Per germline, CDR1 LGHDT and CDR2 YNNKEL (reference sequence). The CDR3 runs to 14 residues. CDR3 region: CASSHPTGGDTQYF. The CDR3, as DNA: TGTGCCAGCAGCCATCCAACGGGAGGAGATACGCAGTATTTT.

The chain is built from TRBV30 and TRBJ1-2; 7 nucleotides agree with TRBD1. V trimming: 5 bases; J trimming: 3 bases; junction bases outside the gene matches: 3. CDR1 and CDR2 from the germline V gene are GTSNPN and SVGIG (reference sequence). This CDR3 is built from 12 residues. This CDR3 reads CAWGDRDYGYTF. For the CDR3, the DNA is TGTGCCTGGGGGGACAGAGACTATGGCTACACCTTC.

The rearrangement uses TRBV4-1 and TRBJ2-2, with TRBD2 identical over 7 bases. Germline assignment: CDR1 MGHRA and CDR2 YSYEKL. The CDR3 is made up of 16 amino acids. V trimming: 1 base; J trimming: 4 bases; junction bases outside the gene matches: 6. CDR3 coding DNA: TGCGCCAGCAGCCAAGGGGGGGGAAAGGGCACCGGGGAGCTGTTTTTT. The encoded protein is CASSQGGGKGTGELFF.

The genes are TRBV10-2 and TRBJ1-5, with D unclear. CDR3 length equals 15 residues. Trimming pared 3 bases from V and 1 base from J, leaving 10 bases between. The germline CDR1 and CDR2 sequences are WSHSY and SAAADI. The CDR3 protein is CASSDLPGSNQPQHF. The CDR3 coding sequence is TGCGCCAGCAGTGATCTGCCCGGGAGCAATCAGCCCCAGCATTTT.

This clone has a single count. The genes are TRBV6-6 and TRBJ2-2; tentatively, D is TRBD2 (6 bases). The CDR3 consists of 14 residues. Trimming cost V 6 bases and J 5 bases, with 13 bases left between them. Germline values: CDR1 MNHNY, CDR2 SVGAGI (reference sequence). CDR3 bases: TGTGCCAGCAGACGGGAGTCGGGGACCGGGGAGCTGTTTTTT. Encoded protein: CASRRESGTGELFF.

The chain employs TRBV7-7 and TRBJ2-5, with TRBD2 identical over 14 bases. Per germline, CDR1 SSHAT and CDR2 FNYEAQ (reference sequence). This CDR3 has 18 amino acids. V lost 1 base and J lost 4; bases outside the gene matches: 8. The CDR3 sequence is CASSLVAGLAGESETQYF. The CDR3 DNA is TGTGCCAGCAGCTTAGTTGCGGGACTAGCGGGAGAGTCAGAGACCCAGTACTTC.

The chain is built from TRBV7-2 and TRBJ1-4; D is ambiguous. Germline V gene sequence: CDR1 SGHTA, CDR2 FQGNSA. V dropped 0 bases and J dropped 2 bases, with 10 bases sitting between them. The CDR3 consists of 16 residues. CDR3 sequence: CASSLAAGSTNEKLFF. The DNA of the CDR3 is TGTGCCAGCAGCTTAGCGGCAGGAAGTACTAATGAAAAACTGTTTTTT.

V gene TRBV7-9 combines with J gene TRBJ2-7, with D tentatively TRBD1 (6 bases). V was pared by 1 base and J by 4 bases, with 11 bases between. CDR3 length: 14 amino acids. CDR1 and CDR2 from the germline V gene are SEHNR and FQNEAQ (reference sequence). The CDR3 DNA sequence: TGTGCCAGCAGCTTAGGCGACAGGAAATACGAGCAGTACTTC. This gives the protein CASSLGDRKYEQYF.

The CDR3: CASSYFGTANTGELFF. DNA for the CDR3: TGTGCCAGCAGTTACTTCGGGACAGCAAACACCGGGGAGCTGTTTTTT. The V gene is TRBV6-5, the J gene TRBJ2-2; 7 bases agree with TRBD1. Germline V gene data show CDR1 as MNHEY and CDR2 as SVGAGI. The CDR3 is 16 amino acids. The junction had 4 bases not matched to a gene; V was cut back by 1 base and J by 2 bases.

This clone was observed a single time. CDR3 sequence reads: CASSYGDTSSYEQYF. CDR3 nucleotide sequence: TGTGCCAGCAGTTACGGGGACACTAGCTCCTACGAGCAGTACTTC. The rearrangement joins TRBV6-5 to TRBJ2-7; possibly TRBD1 for D (6 bases). Trimming shortened V by 2 bases and J by 0 bases, and 11 bases separated the two germline ends. The CDR3 spans 15 residues. CDR1 is MNHEY and CDR2 is SVGAGI in the germline V gene.

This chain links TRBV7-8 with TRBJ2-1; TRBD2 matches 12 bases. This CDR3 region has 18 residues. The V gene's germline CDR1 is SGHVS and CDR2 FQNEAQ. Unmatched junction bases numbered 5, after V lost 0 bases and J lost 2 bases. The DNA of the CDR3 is TGTGCCAGCAGCTTAGCGTCTAGCGGGAGGGCCCCCTACAATGAGCAGTTCTTC. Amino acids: CASSLASSGRAPYNEQFF.

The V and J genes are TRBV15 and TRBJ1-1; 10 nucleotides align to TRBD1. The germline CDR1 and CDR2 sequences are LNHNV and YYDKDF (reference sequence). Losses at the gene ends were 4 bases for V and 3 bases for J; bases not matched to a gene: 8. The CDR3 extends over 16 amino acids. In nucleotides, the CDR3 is TGTGCCACCAGCAAACAGACAGGGGGCGTCTACACTGAAGCTTTCTTT. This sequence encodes CATSKQTGGVYTEAFF.

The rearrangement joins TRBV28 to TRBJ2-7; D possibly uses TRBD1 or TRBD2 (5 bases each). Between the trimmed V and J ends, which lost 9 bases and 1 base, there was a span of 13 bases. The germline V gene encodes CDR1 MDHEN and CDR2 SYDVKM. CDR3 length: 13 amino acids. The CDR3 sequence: CASFSGGSYEQYF. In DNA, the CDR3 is TGTGCCAGTTTTTCTGGGGGTTCCTACGAGCAGTACTTC. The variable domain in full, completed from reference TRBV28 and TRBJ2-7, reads DVKVTQSSRYLVKRTGEKVFLECVQDMDHENMFWYRQDPGLGLRLIYFSYDVKMKEKGDIPEGYSVSREKKERFSLILESASTNQTSMYLCASFSGGSYEQYFGPGTRLTVT.

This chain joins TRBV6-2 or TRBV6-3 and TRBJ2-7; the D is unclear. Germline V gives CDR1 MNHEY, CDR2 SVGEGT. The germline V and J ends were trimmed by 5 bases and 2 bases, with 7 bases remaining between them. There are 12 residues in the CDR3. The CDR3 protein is CASSPGTYEQYF. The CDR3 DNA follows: TGTGCCAGCAGTCCCGGAACCTACGAGCAGTACTTC.

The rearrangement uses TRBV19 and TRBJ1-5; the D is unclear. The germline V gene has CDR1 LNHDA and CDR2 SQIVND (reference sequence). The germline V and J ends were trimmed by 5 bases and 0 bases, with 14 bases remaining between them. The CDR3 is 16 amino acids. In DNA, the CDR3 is TGTGCCAGTAGTGGCGGGGAGTTTTATAGCAATCAGCCCCAGCATTTT. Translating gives CASSGGEFYSNQPQHF.

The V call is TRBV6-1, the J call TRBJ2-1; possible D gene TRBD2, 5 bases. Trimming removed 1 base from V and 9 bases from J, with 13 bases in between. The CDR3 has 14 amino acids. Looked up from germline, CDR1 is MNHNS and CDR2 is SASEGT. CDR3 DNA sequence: TGTGCCAGCAGTGAAGAGGCCAGGACTGTTGAGCAGTTCTTC. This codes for CASSEEARTVEQFF.

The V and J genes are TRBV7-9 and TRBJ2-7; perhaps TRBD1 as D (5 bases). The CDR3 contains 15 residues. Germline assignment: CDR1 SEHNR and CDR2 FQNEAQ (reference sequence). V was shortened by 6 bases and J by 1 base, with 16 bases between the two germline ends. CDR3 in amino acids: CASRSFQGKSYEQYF. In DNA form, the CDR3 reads TGTGCCAGCAGGTCATTTCAGGGTAAATCCTACGAGCAGTACTTC.

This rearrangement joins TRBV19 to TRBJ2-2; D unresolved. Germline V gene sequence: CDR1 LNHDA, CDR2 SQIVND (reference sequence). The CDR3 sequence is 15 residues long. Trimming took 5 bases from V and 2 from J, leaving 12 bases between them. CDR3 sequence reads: CASSPRQLNTGELFF. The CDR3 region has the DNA TGTGCCAGTAGTCCGAGGCAGCTAAACACCGGGGAGCTGTTTTTT.

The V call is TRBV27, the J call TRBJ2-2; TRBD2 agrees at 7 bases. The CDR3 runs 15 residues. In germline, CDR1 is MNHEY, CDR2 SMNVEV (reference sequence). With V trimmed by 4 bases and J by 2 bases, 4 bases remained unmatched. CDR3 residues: CASSSGTTNTGELFF. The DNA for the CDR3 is TGTGCCAGCAGTTCCGGGACTACAAACACCGGGGAGCTGTTTTTT.

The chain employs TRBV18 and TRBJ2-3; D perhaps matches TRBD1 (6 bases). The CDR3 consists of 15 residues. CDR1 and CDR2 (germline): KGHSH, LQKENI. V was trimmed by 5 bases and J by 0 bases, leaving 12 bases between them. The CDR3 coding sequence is TGTGCCAGCTCATCGCTGGGGACAAGCACAGATACGCAGTATTTT. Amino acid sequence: CASSSLGTSTDTQYF. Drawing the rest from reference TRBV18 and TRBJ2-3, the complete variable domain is NAGVMQNPRHLVRRRGQEARLRCSPMKGHSHVYWYRQLPEEGLKFMVYLQKENIIDESGMPKERFSAEFPKEGPSILRIQQVVRGDSAAYFCASSSLGTSTDTQYFGPGTRLTVL.

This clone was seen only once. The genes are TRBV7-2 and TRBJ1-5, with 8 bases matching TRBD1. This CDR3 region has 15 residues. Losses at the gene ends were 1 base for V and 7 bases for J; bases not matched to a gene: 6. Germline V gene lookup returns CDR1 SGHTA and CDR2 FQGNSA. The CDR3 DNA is TGTGCCAGCAGCTTAGTCAGGGGGCAAGGACAGCCCCAGCATTTT. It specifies CASSLVRGQGQPQHF. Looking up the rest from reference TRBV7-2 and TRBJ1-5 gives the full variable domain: GAGVSQSPSNKVTEKGKDVELRCDPISGHTALYWYRQSLGQGLEFLIYFQGNSAPDKSGLPSDRFSAERTGGSVSTLTIQRTQQEDSAVYLCASSLVRGQGQPQHFGDGTRLSIL.

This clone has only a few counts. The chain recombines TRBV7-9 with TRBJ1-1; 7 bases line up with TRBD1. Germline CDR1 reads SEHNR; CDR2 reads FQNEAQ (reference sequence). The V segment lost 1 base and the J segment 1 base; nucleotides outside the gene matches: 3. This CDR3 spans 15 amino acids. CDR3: CASSLGYRGNTEAFF. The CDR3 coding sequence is TGTGCCAGCAGCTTAGGTTACAGGGGGAACACTGAAGCTTTCTTT.

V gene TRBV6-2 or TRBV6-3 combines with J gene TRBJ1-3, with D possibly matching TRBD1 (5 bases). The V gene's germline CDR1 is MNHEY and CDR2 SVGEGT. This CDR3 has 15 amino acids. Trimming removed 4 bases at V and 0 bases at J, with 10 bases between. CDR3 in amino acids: CASSSGRSSGNTIYF. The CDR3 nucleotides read TGTGCCAGCAGTTCGGGACGGAGCTCTGGAAACACCATATATTTT.

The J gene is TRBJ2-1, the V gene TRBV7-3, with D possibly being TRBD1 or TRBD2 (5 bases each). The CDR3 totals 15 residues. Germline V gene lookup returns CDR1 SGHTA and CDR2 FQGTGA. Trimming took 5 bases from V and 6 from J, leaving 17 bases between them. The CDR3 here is CASSTLAGQLNEQFF. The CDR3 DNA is TGTGCCAGCAGCACGCTAGCAGGGCAACTCAATGAGCAGTTCTTC.